This T cell receptor beta chain was documented in a study of blood T cell repertoires in COVID-19 (dated by TCRdb to the early 2020s). Looking at the study overall: Collaborator samples came from the United States, Italy and Spain and covered acute and convalescent phases of COVID-19. The sample metadata nearly always contained a de-identified subject ID, COVID-19 status, age in years and sex. The samples were drawn from two sources: the first 160 participants of the ongoing ImmuneRACE study, and 1,000 to 1,500 subjects contributed by 6 global collaborators. The material from the prospective study consisted of cDNA or gDNA derived from T cells, B-cell-depleted T cells, or PBMCs. The repertoires were released in a freely available public database intended as a resource for research on the immune response to SARS-CoV-2. HLA class I and class II types, where available, came from metadata supplied by the sample provider rather than from assay-based typing. Deeply sampled blood TCRbeta repertoires from subjects exposed to, actively infected with, or recovered from COVID-19 were included in the dataset.

Sequences MNHEY (CDR1) and SMNVEV (CDR2) are obtained from the germline V gene (reference sequence). The CDR3, from cysteine to phenylalanine, totals 15 residues. Left in the record is the CDR3 DNA by itself, 45 bases read in frame from the first base. V is cut by 4 bases and J by 6 bases, and the space between the germline ends is 19 bases. The collaborating institutions used their own protocols to collect whole blood in K2EDTA tubes. Collaborator samples were shipped for TCRbeta analysis as frozen whole blood, isolated PBMCs, or DNA extracted from either sample type. Findings and caveats that apply to the study as a whole: The amount of clinical and demographic metadata varied by source and participant and was provided uncurated.

TCRbeta CDR3 regions were amplified from genomic DNA by means of the immunoSEQ Assay, a bias-controlled multiplex PCR. The paper's processing steps were these. Nucleated cell counts per sample were estimated from amplification of reference gene primers within the assay. To quantify the absolute abundance of each unique TCRbeta CDR3 rearrangement, sequence reads were collapsed and filtered. For each sample, productive Simpson clonality was calculated by taking the square root of Simpson's diversity index across productive rearrangements. TCRdb re-hosts the immuneACCESS table, in-frame sequences only. Its copies lack some clones; in the studies checked, an unresolved V gene accounts for under half of them, and the cause for the rest is not known. D and trimming come from the DNA, and the V and J calls and clone size come from that table. This sample is represented by about 58,000 clones; 85% of them were singletons. Jointly, the top ten make up approximately 4.5% of the sample.

With respect to this clone: Its antigen target is currently unknown. Qualities for individual bases were not recorded, and no much larger clone is one base off.

This receptor was taken from a man aged 35 to 55 with active COVID-19. Material for sequencing was peripheral blood. Recombination joined TRBV27 with TRBJ2-7; TRBD1 could be the D gene, as 7 bases match. Here is the DNA: TGTGCCAGCAGTTCGACAGGGAGGTGGGGAGGCGAGCAGTACTTC. It translates to CASSSTGRWGGEQYF.